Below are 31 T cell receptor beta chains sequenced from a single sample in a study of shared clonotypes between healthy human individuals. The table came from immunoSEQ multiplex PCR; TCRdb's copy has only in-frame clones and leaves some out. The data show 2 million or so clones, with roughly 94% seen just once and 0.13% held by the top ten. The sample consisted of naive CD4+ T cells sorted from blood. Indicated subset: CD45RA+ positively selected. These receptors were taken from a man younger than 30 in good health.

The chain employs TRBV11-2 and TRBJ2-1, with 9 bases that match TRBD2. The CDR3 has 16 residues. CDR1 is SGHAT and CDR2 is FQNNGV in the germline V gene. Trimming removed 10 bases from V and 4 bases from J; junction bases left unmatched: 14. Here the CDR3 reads CATAGQASGEYNEQFF. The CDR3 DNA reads TGTGCCACAGCTGGACAAGCTAGCGGGGAATACAATGAGCAGTTCTTC.

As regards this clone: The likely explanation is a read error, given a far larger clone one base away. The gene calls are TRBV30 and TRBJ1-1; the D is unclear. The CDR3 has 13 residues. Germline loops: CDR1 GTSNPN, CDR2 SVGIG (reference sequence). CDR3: CAWSAALNTEASF. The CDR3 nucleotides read TGTGCCTGGAGTGCGGCTCTGAACACTGAAGCTTCCTTT.

The CDR3 sequence: CAWRRAKETQYF. In nucleotides, the CDR3 is TGTGCCTGGAGGAGGGCGAAAGAGACCCAGTACTTC. This chain links TRBV30 with TRBJ2-5; D might be TRBD2 (5 bases). Trimming took 3 bases from V and 3 from J, leaving 8 bases between them. This CDR3 region has 12 residues. The germline CDR1 and CDR2 sequences are GTSNPN and SVGIG (reference sequence).

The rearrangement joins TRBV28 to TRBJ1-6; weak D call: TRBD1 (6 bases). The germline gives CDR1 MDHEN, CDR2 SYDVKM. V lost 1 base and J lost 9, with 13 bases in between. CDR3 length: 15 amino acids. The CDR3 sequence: CASSLSGGPGSPLHF. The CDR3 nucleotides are TGTGCCAGCAGTTTATCGGGGGGGCCGGGTTCACCCCTCCACTTT. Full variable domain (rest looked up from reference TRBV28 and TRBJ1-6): DVKVTQSSRYLVKRTGEKVFLECVQDMDHENMFWYRQDPGLGLRLIYFSYDVKMKEKGDIPEGYSVSREKKERFSLILESASTNQTSMYLCASSLSGGPGSPLHFGNGTRLTVT.

The chain's CDR3 is CASSPSRQDRQETQYF. The CDR3 nucleotides are TGTGCCAGCTCACCCTCGCGACAGGATAGACAAGAGACCCAGTACTTC. The gene calls are TRBV18 and TRBJ2-5, with D perhaps TRBD1 (6 bases). CDR1 and CDR2 from the germline V gene are KGHSH and LQKENI. CDR3 length: 16 residues. The V end lost 3 bases, the J end lost 2 bases, and 16 bases lay between the germline ends. Combining the CDR3 with reference TRBV18 and TRBJ2-5 gives the whole variable domain NAGVMQNPRHLVRRRGQEARLRCSPMKGHSHVYWYRQLPEEGLKFMVYLQKENIIDESGMPKERFSAEFPKEGPSILRIQQVVRGDSAAYFCASSPSRQDRQETQYFGPGTRLLVL.

The chain's CDR3 is CSARIRGYTF. The CDR3, as DNA: TGCAGTGCTAGGATTCGTGGCTACACCTTC. The gene calls are TRBV20-1 and TRBJ1-2; no clear D. Germline CDR1 DFQATT, CDR2 SNEGSKA (reference sequence). V gave up 3 bases and J gave up 7 bases, with 6 bases separating them. The CDR3 has 10 residues.

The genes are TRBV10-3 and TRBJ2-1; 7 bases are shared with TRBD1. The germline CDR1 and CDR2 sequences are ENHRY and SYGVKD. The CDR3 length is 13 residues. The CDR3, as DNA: TGTGCAGAAAGGGACAGTCTCACGCATGAGCAGTTCTTC. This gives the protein CAERDSLTHEQFF.

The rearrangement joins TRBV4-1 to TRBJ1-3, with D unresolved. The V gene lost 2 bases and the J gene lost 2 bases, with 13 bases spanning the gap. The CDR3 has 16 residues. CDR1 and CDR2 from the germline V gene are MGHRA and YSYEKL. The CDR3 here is CASSQPGRAPGNTIYF. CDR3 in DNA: TGCGCCAGCAGCCAACCTGGAAGGGCGCCTGGAAACACCATATATTTT.

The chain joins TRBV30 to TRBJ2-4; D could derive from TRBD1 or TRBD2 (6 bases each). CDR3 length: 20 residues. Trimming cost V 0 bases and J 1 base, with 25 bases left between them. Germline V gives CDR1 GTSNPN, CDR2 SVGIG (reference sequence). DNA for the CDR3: TGTGCCTGGAGTGTACCCCTGGGGTCGGGGGCCGCCTGGGCCAAAAACATTCAGTACTTC. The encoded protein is CAWSVPLGSGAAWAKNIQYF.

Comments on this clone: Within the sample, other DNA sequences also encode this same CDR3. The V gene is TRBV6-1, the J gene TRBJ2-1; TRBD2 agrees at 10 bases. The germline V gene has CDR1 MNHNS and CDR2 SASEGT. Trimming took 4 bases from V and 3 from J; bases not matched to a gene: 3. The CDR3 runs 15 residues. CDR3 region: CASSGLAGDYNEQFF. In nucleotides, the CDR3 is TGTGCCAGCAGTGGACTAGCGGGTGACTACAATGAGCAGTTCTTC.

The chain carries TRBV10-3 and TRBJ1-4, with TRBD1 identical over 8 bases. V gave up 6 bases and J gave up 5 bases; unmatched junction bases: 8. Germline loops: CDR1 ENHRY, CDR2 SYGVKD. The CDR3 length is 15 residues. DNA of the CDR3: TGTGCCATCAGCCAGGGGGCGGGGGAGAATGAAAAACTGTTTTTT. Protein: CAISQGAGENEKLFF.

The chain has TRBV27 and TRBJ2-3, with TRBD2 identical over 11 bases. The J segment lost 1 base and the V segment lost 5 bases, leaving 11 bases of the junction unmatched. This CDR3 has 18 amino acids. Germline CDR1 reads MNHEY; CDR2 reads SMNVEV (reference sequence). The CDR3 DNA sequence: TGTGCCAGCAGTCCCAATCCATCGGGACTAGCGGGCACAGATACGCAGTATTTT. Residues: CASSPNPSGLAGTDTQYF.

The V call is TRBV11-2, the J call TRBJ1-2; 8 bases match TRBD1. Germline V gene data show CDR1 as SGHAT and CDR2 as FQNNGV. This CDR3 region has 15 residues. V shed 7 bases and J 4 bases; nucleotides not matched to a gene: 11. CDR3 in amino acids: CASTLGPGQVYGYTF. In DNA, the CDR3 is TGTGCCAGCACCTTGGGCCCGGGACAGGTCTATGGCTACACCTTC.

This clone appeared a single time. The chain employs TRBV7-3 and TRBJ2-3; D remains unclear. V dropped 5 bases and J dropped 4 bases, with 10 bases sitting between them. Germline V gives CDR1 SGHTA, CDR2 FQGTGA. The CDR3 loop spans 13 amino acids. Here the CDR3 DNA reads TGTGCCAGCAGCCTCAACCCCGCAGATACGCAGTATTTT. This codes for CASSLNPADTQYF.

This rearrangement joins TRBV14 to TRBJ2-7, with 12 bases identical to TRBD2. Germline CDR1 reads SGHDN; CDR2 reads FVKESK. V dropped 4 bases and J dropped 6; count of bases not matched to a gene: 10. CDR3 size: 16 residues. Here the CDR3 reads CASSPAGLAGSLEQYF. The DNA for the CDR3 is TGTGCCAGCAGCCCGGCAGGACTAGCGGGATCCCTCGAGCAGTACTTC.

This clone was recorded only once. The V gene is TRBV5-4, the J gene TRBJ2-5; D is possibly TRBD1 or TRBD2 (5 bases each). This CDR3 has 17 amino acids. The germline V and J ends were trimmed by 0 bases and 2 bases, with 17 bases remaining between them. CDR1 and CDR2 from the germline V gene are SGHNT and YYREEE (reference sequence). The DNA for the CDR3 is TGTGCCAGCAGCTTGGGAGGGGCCCCGGGTAGACAAGAGACCCAGTACTTC. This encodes CASSLGGAPGRQETQYF.

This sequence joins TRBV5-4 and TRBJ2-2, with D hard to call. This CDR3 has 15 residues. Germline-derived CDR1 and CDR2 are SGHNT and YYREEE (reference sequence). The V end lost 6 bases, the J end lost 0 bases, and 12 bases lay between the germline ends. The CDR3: CASTGPSPNTGELFF. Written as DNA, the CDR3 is TGTGCCAGCACAGGACCCAGCCCGAACACCGGGGAGCTGTTTTTT. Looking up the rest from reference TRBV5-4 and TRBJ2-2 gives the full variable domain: ETGVTQSPTHLIKTRGQQVTLRCSSQSGHNTVSWYQQALGQGPQFIFQYYREEENGRGNFPPRFSGLQFPNYSSELNVNALELDDSALYLCASTGPSPNTGELFFGEGSRLTVL.

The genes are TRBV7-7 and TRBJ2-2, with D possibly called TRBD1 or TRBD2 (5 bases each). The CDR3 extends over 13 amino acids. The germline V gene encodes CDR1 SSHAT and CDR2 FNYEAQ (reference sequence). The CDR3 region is CAWGRSNTGELFF. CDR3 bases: TGTGCTTGGGGACGGTCGAACACCGGGGAGCTGTTTTTT.

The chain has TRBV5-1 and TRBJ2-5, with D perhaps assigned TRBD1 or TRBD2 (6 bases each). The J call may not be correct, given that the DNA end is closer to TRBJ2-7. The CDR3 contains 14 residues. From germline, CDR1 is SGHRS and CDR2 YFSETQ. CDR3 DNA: TGCGCCAGCAGCTTGGAGGGGGGAACCTACGAGCAGTACTTC. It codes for CASSLEGGTYEQYF.

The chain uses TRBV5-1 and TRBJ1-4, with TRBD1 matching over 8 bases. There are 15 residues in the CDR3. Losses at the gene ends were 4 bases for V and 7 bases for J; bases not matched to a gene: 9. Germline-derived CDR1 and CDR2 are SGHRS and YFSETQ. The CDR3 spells CASSPGQGLGEKLFF. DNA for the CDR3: TGCGCCAGCAGCCCCGGACAGGGTCTGGGTGAAAAACTGTTTTTT.

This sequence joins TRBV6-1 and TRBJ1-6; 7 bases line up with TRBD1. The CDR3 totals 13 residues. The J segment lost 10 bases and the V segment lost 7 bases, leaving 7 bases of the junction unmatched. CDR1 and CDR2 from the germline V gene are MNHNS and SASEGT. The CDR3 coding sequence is TGTGCCAGCATCTTGCAGGGGGGATCACCCCTCCACTTT. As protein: CASILQGGSPLHF.

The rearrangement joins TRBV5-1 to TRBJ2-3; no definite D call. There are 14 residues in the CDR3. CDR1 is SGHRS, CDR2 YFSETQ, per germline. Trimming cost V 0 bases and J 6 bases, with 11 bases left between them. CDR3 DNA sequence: TGCGCCAGCAGCTTGGAGGGCGACTGGGATACGCAGTATTTT. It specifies CASSLEGDWDTQYF.

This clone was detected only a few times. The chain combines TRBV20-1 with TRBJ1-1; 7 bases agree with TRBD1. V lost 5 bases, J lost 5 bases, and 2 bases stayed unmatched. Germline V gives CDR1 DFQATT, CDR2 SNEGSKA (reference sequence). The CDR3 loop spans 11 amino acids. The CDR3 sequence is CSAPQGTEAFF. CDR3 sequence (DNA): TGCAGTGCTCCACAGGGGACTGAAGCTTTCTTT.

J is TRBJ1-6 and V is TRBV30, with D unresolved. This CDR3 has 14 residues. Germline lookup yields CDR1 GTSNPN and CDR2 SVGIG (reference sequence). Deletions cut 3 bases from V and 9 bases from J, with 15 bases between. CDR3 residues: CAWRPDPGSSPLHF. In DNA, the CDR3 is TGTGCCTGGAGGCCGGACCCTGGCAGTTCACCCCTCCACTTT.

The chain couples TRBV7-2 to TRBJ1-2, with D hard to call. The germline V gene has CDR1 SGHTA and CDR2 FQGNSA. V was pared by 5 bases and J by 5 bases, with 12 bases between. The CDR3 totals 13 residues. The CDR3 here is CASSPGLEYGYTF. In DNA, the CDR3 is TGTGCCAGCAGCCCGGGTCTCGAATATGGCTACACCTTC.

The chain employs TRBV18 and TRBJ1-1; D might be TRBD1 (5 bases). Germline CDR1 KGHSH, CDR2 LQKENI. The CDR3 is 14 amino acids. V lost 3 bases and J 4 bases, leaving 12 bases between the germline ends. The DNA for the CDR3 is TGTGCCAGCTCACCCTCCGCGGGGACCACTGAAGCTTTCTTT. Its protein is CASSPSAGTTEAFF. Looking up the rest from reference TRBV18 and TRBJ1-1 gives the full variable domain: NAGVMQNPRHLVRRRGQEARLRCSPMKGHSHVYWYRQLPEEGLKFMVYLQKENIIDESGMPKERFSAEFPKEGPSILRIQQVVRGDSAAYFCASSPSAGTTEAFFGQGTRLTVV.

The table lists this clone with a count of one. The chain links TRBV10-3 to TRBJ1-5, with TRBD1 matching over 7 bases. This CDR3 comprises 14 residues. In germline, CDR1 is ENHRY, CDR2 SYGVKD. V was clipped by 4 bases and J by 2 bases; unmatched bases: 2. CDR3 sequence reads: CAISATGGNQPQHF. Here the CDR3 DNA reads TGTGCCATCAGTGCTACAGGGGGCAATCAGCCCCAGCATTTT.

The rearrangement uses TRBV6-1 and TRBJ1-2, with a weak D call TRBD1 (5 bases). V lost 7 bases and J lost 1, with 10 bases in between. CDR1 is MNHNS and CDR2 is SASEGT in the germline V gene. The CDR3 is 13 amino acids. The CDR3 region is CASITTDNYGYTF. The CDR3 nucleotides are TGTGCCAGCATTACGACAGATAACTATGGCTACACCTTC.

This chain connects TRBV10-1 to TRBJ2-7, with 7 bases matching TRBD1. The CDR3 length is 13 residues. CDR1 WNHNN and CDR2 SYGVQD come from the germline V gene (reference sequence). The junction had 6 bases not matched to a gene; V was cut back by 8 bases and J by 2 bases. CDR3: CASGGQAPYEQYF. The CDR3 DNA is TGCGCCAGCGGCGGACAGGCCCCCTACGAGCAGTACTTC.

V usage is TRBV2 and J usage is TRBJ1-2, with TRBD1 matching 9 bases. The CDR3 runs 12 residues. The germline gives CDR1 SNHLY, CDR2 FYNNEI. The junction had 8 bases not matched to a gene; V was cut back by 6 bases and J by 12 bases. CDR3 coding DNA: TGTGCCAGCAGGGCAGGGGACAGGGTTGACACCTTC. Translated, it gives CASRAGDRVDTF.

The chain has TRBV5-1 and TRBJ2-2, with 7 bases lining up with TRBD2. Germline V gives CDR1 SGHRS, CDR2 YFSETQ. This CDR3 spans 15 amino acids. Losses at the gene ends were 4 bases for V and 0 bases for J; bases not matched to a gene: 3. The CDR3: CASSPGGSNTGELFF. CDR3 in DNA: TGCGCCAGCAGCCCGGGGGGTTCGAACACCGGGGAGCTGTTTTTT.